The T cell receptor beta chain described here comes from a study of regulatory T cells in long-lasting Graves disease. Study results and caveats: Persistent disease favored TRBV28, TRBJ1-2 and TRBJ2-5.

Time point defined: newly diagnosed GD, antithyroid drugs for less than 3 months. After RNA was extracted from PBMCs, the TCR library was made from it. Arm-PCR of CDR3 regions with iRepertoire HTBI primers generated TCR beta libraries. From the multiplex PCR reads, TCRdb called clonotypes with MiXCR, one entry per CDR3 protein. The data contain 440,000 or so distinct CDR3 sequences, about 15% of them seen just once; the ten biggest clones take up 15% to 20%. This clonotype was seen at least ten times. Its cognate antigen is unknown. V dropped 2 bases and J dropped 6 bases, with 14 bases sitting between them. The length of the CDR3 is 15 residues. The germline gives CDR1 LGHDT, CDR2 YNNKEL (reference sequence). The same sample was also used in a study of T cells in Graves' hyperthyroidism and ophthalmopathy. Per that study: Uncontrolled infection, other autoimmune disease, pregnancy or lactation excluded patients. In making diagnoses, clinical symptoms, serum thyroxine and TRAb, thyroid ultrasound and orbital computed tomography were all used. The TCR CDR3 was amplified in a first-round RT-PCR using the HTBI primer set.

The input for sequencing was peripheral blood mononuclear cells (PBMCs), taken at new diagnosis, from a patient treated with antithyroid drugs. The sequence derives from a woman aged 25 to 39 with Graves disease. The chain carries TRBV3-1 and TRBJ2-1; D not resolved. CDR3 loop: CASSQFARIINEQFF. The CDR3 DNA sequence: TGTGCCAGCAGCCAATTTGCAAGGATCATCAATGAGCAGTTCTTC.